A single sample is the source of the 10 T cell receptor beta chains below, sequenced in a study of human T cells and chemical hapten exposure. As to time point: pre-sensitization, week 0. The treatment was: therapeutic diphenylcyclopropenone sensitization with weekly scalp DPC. MiXCR, run by TCRdb on the RACE reads, gives a single entry per CDR3 protein. The data contain more than 70,000 distinct CDR3 sequences, 6.5% to 10% of them singletons. The source material was whole blood, sampled in connection with sensitization to the hapten diphenylcyclopropenone (DPC). These receptors were collected from a man aged 40-55 years with alopecia areata. Some clones in this sample may be carry-over from other donors' samples.

This clonotype was detected a few times. This sequence joins TRBV19 and TRBJ2-1; D is unclear. V was pared by 0 bases and J by 4 bases, with 10 bases between. The CDR3 spans 15 residues. Per germline, CDR1 LNHDA and CDR2 SQIVND (reference sequence). The CDR3 sequence is CASSIDFRPYNEQFF. In DNA form, the CDR3 reads TGTGCCAGTAGTATAGACTTCCGTCCTTACAATGAGCAGTTCTTC.

Concerning this clonotype itself: A much larger clonotype is one base distant, so this may be a read error. The rearrangement links TRBV20-1 to TRBJ2-7, with TRBD2 matching over 8 bases. Germline V CDR1 and CDR2: DFQATT, SNEGSKA (reference sequence). Trimming cost V 2 bases and J 1 base; bases outside gene matches: 4. This CDR3 comprises 14 residues. The CDR3 sequence: CSARYLAGSYEQYF. CDR3 coding DNA: TGCAGTGCTAGATATCTAGCGGGTTCCTACGAGCAGTACTTC.

This clonotype was seen many times. DNA of the CDR3: TGTGCCAGCTCACCAGGACAGGGATTTAGCTCCTACAATGAGCAGTTCTTC. This translates into CASSPGQGFSSYNEQFF. The chain combines TRBV18 with TRBJ2-1; 8 positions match TRBD1. V lost 2 bases to trimming and J lost 0 bases; unmatched junction nucleotides: 6. This CDR3 spans 17 amino acids. Germline CDR1 reads KGHSH; CDR2 reads LQKENI.

The chain employs TRBV4-1 and TRBJ2-3; 9 bases align to TRBD2. Trimming cost V 0 bases and J 1 base; bases outside gene matches: 5. The CDR3 is 17 residues long. Germline loops: CDR1 MGHRA, CDR2 YSYEKL. CDR3: CASSQDPRLAGTDTQYF. The CDR3 nucleotides read TGCGCCAGCAGCCAAGATCCACGACTAGCGGGCACAGATACGCAGTATTTT.

The rearrangement joins TRBV29-1 to TRBJ1-2; no clear D gene. This CDR3 spans 14 amino acids. V was trimmed by 3 bases and J by 5 bases, leaving 16 bases between them. In germline, CDR1 is SQVTM, CDR2 ANQGSEA. In DNA, the CDR3 is TGCAGCGTTGAGTCGAAGGGCTCGGGGTATGGCTACACCTTC. Its translation: CSVESKGSGYGYTF.

This clonotype was recorded a few times. V is TRBV29-1 and J is TRBJ1-1; D remains unclear. Germline CDR1 is SQVTM and CDR2 is ANQGSEA. The CDR3 totals 13 residues. Trimming pared 0 bases from V and 5 bases from J, leaving 10 bases between. The CDR3 coding sequence is TGCAGCGTTGAAGATCCAGGTAGGACTGAAGCTTTCTTT. It yields the protein CSVEDPGRTEAFF.

In this sample, this clonotype turned up many times. The rearrangement links TRBV28 to TRBJ1-5; D ambiguous. Trimming took 3 bases from V and 1 from J, leaving 13 bases between them. The CDR3 is made up of 16 amino acids. In germline, CDR1 is MDHEN, CDR2 SYDVKM. The CDR3: CASSFLWRRSNQPQHF. The CDR3 nucleotides are TGTGCCAGCAGTTTCCTATGGCGGAGGAGCAATCAGCCCCAGCATTTT. Looking up the rest from reference TRBV28 and TRBJ1-5 gives the full variable domain: DVKVTQSSRYLVKRTGEKVFLECVQDMDHENMFWYRQDPGLGLRLIYFSYDVKMKEKGDIPEGYSVSREKKERFSLILESASTNQTSMYLCASSFLWRRSNQPQHFGDGTRLSIL.

The table lists this clonotype with a few counts. The chain recombines TRBV30 with TRBJ2-4, with TRBD2 matching over 10 bases. The trim removed 3 bases at V and 0 bases at J, leaving 11 bases unmatched. CDR1 GTSNPN and CDR2 SVGIG come from the germline V gene (reference sequence). This CDR3 contains 18 residues. CDR3 bases: TGTGCCTGGAGCTGGGCTAGCGGGAGACCACTAGCCAAAAACATTCAGTACTTC. As protein: CAWSWASGRPLAKNIQYF.

This clonotype was recorded at least ten times. V gene TRBV20-1 combines with J gene TRBJ2-3; D unclear. Germline assignment: CDR1 DFQATT and CDR2 SNEGSKA (reference sequence). The CDR3 consists of 14 residues. Trimming took off 4 bases at V and 4 bases at J, with 15 bases between the two ends. The CDR3 region has the DNA TGCAGTGCTACCCGTATAGGCTTCGCAGATACGCAGTATTTT. Protein product: CSATRIGFADTQYF.

The gene calls are TRBV6-6 and TRBJ2-1; D gene uncertain. V lost 5 bases and J lost 6, with 8 bases in between. The CDR3 is 12 amino acids. Germline lookup yields CDR1 MNHNY and CDR2 SVGAGI (reference sequence). The chain's CDR3 is CASSQNSNEQFF. The CDR3 DNA reads TGTGCCAGCAGTCAAAATTCCAATGAGCAGTTCTTC.